This is a list of T cell receptor beta chains from one sample in a study of spatial heterogeneity in lung cancer. TCRdb re-analysed the 5' RACE reads in MiXCR, keeping a single row per CDR3 protein. The table records a few thousand distinct CDR3 sequences, 5.8% of them present only once. Sample: lung tumor tissue, taken at surgery. Every receptor here comes from a male donor with early-stage non-small cell lung cancer. Each CDR3 is given with its conserved first and last residue. The order of the fields is CDR3 protein, CDR3 DNA, D gene, J gene, clone size, V gene. The D gene is left open where the match is weak. Clone size, where shown, is once, few, many, or a class for clones that have expanded.

CDR3: CAIKGGGGKETQYF
DNA: TGTGCCATCAAAGGCGGCGGGGGGAAAGAGACCCAGTACTTC
D: TRBD2
J: TRBJ2-5
size: medium-sized
V: TRBV10-3

CDR3: CSVPSSGQETQYF
DNA: TGCAGCGTTCCGTCTAGCGGGCAAGAGACCCAGTACTTC
D: TRBD2
J: TRBJ2-5
size: large
V: TRBV29-1

CDR3: CASSPDRAYEQYF
DNA: TGTGCCAGCAGCCCAGACAGGGCCTACGAGCAGTACTTC
D: TRBD1
J: TRBJ2-7
size: medium-sized
V: TRBV5-8

CDR3: CSAGLGNSPLHF
DNA: TGCAGTGCGGGACTGGGGAATTCACCCCTCCACTTT
D: -
J: TRBJ1-6
size: large
V: TRBV20-1

CDR3: CASSLALRTDSNQPQHF
DNA: TGTGCCAGCAGCTTAGCGCTTAGGACAGATAGCAATCAGCCCCAGCATTTT
D: -
J: TRBJ1-5
size: large
V: TRBV7-2

CDR3: CSASIRSSYNEQFF
DNA: TGCAGTGCTAGCATACGGAGCTCCTACAATGAGCAGTTCTTC
D: -
J: TRBJ2-1
size: medium-sized
V: TRBV20-1

CDR3: CASSLGTYGYTF
DNA: TGCGCCAGCAGCTTAGGGACCTATGGCTACACCTTC
D: -
J: TRBJ1-2
size: medium-sized
V: TRBV5-1

CDR3: CAISEGLSFMNTEAFF
DNA: TGTGCCATCAGTGAAGGGCTTTCCTTCATGAACACTGAAGCTTTCTTT
D: -
J: TRBJ1-1
size: large
V: TRBV10-3

CDR3: CASSSPHGAYNEQFF
DNA: TGTGCCAGCAGTTCCCCCCATGGGGCCTACAATGAGCAGTTCTTC
D: -
J: TRBJ2-1
size: medium-sized
V: TRBV6-2/TRBV6-3

CDR3: CSARMTVAKNIQYF
DNA: TGCAGTGCTAGGATGACAGTAGCCAAAAACATTCAGTACTTC
D: -
J: TRBJ2-4
size: medium-sized
V: TRBV20-1

CDR3: CASSVTSDRGRGYTF
DNA: TGTGCCAGCAGTGTCACATCCGACAGGGGGAGAGGCTACACCTTC
D: TRBD1
J: TRBJ1-2
size: medium-sized
V: TRBV6-5

CDR3: CASYRSAGTEAFF
DNA: TGTGCCAGCTACAGGTCGGCTGGGACTGAAGCTTTCTTT
D: -
J: TRBJ1-1
size: medium-sized
V: TRBV12-3/TRBV12-4

CDR3: CSGRGAADTQYF
DNA: TGCAGCGGTCGTGGAGCGGCAGATACGCAGTATTTT
D: -
J: TRBJ2-3
size: many
V: TRBV29-1

CDR3: CSVGRVASTDTQYF
DNA: TGCAGCGTTGGAAGGGTGGCAAGCACAGATACGCAGTATTTT
D: -
J: TRBJ2-3
size: medium-sized
V: TRBV29-1

CDR3: CATRQSGRDRSNEKLFF
DNA: TGTGCCACCAGGCAATCTGGACGGGACCGATCTAATGAAAAACTGTTTTTT
D: -
J: TRBJ1-4
size: -
V: TRBV24-1

CDR3: CASSFRDRGWNTEAFF
DNA: TGTGCCAGCAGTTTCCGGGACAGGGGATGGAACACTGAAGCTTTCTTT
D: TRBD1
J: TRBJ1-1
size: medium-sized
V: TRBV28